This TCR beta chain was identified during a study of shared clonotypes between healthy human individuals. The CDR3 loop spans 15 amino acids. The germline gives CDR1 SEHNR, CDR2 FQNEAQ (reference sequence). Trimming cost V 1 base and J 7 bases, with 16 bases left between them. This clone occurred a few times. What it binds is not known. Clones were read by immunoSEQ multiplex PCR, and TCRdb kept only the in-frame ones, dropping some. The data contain over 850,000 clones, about 84% of them singletons. General study results and limits: The study generally estimated greater richness for naive than memory subsets. Depth was large, yet rarefaction showed that sorted-subset sequencing was incomplete.

The specimen was memory CD4+ T cells from PBMCs. This sample's subset: CD45RA-negative fraction. This clonotype was sampled from a man aged 18 to 35 in good health. Some clones in this sample may be carry-over from other donors' samples. The genes are TRBV7-9 and TRBJ2-5; TRBD1 is a possible D gene (6 bases). CDR3 amino acids: CASSLVQGRIGTQYF. DNA for the CDR3: TGTGCCAGCAGCTTAGTACAGGGCCGGATAGGGACCCAGTACTTC.